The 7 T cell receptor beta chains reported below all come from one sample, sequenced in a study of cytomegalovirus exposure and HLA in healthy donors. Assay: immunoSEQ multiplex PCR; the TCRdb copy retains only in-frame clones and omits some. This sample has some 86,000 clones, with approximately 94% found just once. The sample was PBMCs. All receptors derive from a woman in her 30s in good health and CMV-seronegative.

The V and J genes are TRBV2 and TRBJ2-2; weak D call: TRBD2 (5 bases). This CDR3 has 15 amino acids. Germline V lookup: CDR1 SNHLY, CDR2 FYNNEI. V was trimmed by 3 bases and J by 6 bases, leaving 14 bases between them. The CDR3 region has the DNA TGTGCCAGCAGTGAGGTACAGCCCGGGGCCGGGGAGCTGTTTTTT. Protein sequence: CASSEVQPGAGELFF.

The DNA of the CDR3 is TGTGCCAGCAGTTTTAGTGACACCATATATTTT. Its translation is CASSFSDTIYF. This sequence joins TRBV6-6 and TRBJ1-3; D is undetermined. This CDR3 region has 11 residues. Per the germline V gene, CDR1 is MNHNY and CDR2 is SVGAGI (reference sequence). The ends were cut back, 4 bases at V and 8 bases at J, with 6 bases in the middle.

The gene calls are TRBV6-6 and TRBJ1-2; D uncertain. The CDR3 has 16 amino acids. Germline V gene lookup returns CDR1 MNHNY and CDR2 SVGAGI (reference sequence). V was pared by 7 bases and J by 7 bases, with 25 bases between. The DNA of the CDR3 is TGTGCCAGCATTGGCCTGGTGGGCGGATCCGCGGGTGGCTACACCTTC. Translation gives CASIGLVGGSAGGYTF.

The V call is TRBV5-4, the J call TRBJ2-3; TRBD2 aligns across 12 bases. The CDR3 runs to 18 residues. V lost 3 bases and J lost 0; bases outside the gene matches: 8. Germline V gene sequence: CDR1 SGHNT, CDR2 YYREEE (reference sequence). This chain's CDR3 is CASSWGLAGFRSTDTQYF. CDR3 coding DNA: TGTGCCAGCAGCTGGGGACTAGCGGGCTTTCGGAGCACAGATACGCAGTATTTT. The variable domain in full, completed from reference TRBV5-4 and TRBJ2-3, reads ETGVTQSPTHLIKTRGQQVTLRCSSQSGHNTVSWYQQALGQGPQFIFQYYREEENGRGNFPPRFSGLQFPNYSSELNVNALELDDSALYLCASSWGLAGFRSTDTQYFGPGTRLTVL.

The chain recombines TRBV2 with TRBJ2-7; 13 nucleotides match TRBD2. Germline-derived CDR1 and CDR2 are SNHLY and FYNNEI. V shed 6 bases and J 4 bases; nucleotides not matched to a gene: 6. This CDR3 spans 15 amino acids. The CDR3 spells CASRLLAGGPYEQYF. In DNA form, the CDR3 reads TGTGCCAGCAGACTACTAGCGGGAGGGCCGTACGAGCAGTACTTC.

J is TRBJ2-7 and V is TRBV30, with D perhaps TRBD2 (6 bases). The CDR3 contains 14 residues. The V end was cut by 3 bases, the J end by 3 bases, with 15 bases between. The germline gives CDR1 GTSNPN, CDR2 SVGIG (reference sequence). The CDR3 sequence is CAWREGPQLYEQYF. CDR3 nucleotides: TGTGCCTGGAGGGAGGGACCCCAACTCTACGAGCAGTACTTC. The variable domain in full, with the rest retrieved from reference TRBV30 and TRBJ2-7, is SQTIHQWPATLVQPVGSPLSLECTVEGTSNPNLYWYRQAAGRGLQLLFYSVGIGQISSEVPQNLSASRPQDRQFILSSKKLLLSDSGFYLCAWREGPQLYEQYFGPGTRLTVT.

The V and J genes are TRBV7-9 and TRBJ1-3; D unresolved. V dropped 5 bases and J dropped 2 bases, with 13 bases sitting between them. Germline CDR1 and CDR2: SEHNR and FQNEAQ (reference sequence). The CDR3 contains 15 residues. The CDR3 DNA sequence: TGTGCCAGCAGCGTATCGTTGGGCACTGGAAACACCATATATTTT. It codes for CASSVSLGTGNTIYF.